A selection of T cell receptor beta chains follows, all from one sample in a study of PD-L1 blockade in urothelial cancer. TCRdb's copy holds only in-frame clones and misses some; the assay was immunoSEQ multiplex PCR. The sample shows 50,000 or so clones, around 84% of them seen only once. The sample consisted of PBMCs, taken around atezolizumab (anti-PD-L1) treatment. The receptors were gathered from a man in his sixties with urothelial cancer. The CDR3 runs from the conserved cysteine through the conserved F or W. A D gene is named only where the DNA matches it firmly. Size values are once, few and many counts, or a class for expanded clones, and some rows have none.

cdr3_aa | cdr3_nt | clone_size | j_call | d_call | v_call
CASGLPTGFGSPLHF | TGTGCTAGTGGTTTGCCGACAGGGTTTGGTTCACCCCTCCACTTT | NA | TRBJ1-6 | TRBD1 | TRBV12-5
CATSSRTVWSNQPQHF | TGTGCCACCAGCAGCCGGACAGTTTGGAGCAATCAGCCCCAGCATTTT | NA | TRBJ1-5 | NA | TRBV15
CASSLRRGQTYNEQFF | TGTGCCAGCAGCTTGAGACGGGGACAAACCTACAATGAGCAGTTCTTC | NA | TRBJ2-1 | NA | TRBV5-6
CASSWGGPRGTGELFF | TGTGCCAGCAGCTGGGGGGGCCCGCGGGGGACCGGGGAGCTGTTTTTT | NA | TRBJ2-2 | NA | TRBV7-2
CASTSGATINIQYF | TGTGCCAGCACGTCAGGGGCGACAATAAACATTCAGTACTTC | NA | TRBJ2-4 | NA | TRBV2
CASSATQDRGTGYTF | TGTGCCAGCAGTGCCACTCAAGACAGGGGAACTGGCTACACCTTC | NA | TRBJ1-2 | TRBD1 | TRBV2
CSVDGSGSYTF | TGCAGCGTTGATGGGTCAGGGAGCTACACCTTC | once | TRBJ1-2 | NA | TRBV29-1
CASSILAGMVEQFF | TGTGCCAGTAGTATCCTAGCGGGTATGGTTGAGCAGTTCTTC | NA | TRBJ2-1 | TRBD2 | TRBV19
CASGLRGSTNEKLFF | TGTGCTAGTGGTTTAAGGGGATCAACTAATGAAAAACTGTTTTTT | NA | TRBJ1-4 | NA | TRBV12-5
CASSFAWTTDYEQYF | TGTGCCAGCAGTTTCGCGTGGACAACCGACTACGAGCAGTACTTC | NA | TRBJ2-7 | NA | TRBV6-6
CASMRRGHTEAFF | TGTGCCAGCATGCGTCGCGGCCACACTGAAGCTTTCTTT | few | TRBJ1-1 | NA | TRBV2
CASSFETAYNEQFF | TGCGCCAGCAGCTTTGAGACAGCCTACAATGAGCAGTTCTTC | NA | TRBJ2-1 | NA | TRBV5-1
CASRKQGGGYGYTF | TGTGCCAGCAGAAAACAGGGGGGCGGCTATGGCTACACCTTC | NA | TRBJ1-2 | TRBD1 | TRBV28
CAWSVTSGRVEQYF | TGTGCCTGGAGTGTAACTAGCGGGAGGGTCGAGCAGTACTTC | NA | TRBJ2-7 | TRBD2 | TRBV30
CASSGQALSNQPQHF | TGTGCCAGCAGTGGTCAGGCCCTTAGCAATCAGCCCCAGCATTTT | NA | TRBJ1-5 | NA | TRBV2
CAWSGGQGKTQPQHF | TGTGCCTGGAGTGGGGGACAGGGTAAAACTCAGCCCCAGCATTTT | NA | TRBJ1-5 | TRBD1 | TRBV30
CASSQQAITSRAFF | TGCGCCAGCAGCCAACAGGCCATAACGTCTCGAGCTTTCTTT | NA | TRBJ1-1 | NA | TRBV5-1
CASSFVRGGGEQYF | TGTGCCAGCAGCTTCGTTCGGGGAGGTGGCGAGCAGTACTTC | NA | TRBJ2-7 | NA | TRBV5-8
CASRRAGTGVTDTQYF | TGTGCCAGCCGCCGCGCCGGGACAGGGGTCACAGATACGCAGTATTTT | NA | TRBJ2-3 | TRBD1 | TRBV5-4
CASSRGTGGDTQYF | TGTGCCAGCAGCCGGGGGACGGGTGGAGATACGCAGTATTTT | NA | TRBJ2-3 | NA | TRBV27
CASSPQWEILGNTIYF | TGTGCCAGCTCACCACAGTGGGAGATACTTGGAAACACCATATATTTT | NA | TRBJ1-3 | NA | TRBV18
CASSSTGGGGSYEQYF | TGCGCCAGCAGCTCAACGGGGGGGGGCGGTTCCTACGAGCAGTACTTC | NA | TRBJ2-7 | TRBD2 | TRBV5-1
CASSLGLAGDYSGELFF | TGCGCCAGCAGCTTGGGTCTAGCGGGGGATTATTCCGGGGAGCTGTTTTTT | few | TRBJ2-2 | TRBD2 | TRBV5-1
CASSLDRGPYEQYF | TGCGCCAGCAGCTTGGACAGGGGGCCCTACGAGCAGTACTTC | NA | TRBJ2-7 | TRBD1 | TRBV5-1
CASSPSGQGANTEAFF | TGTGCCAGCTCACCCTCGGGCCAGGGGGCGAACACTGAAGCTTTCTTT | NA | TRBJ1-1 | TRBD1 | TRBV18
CASTDRVFYGYTF | TGTGCCAGCACCGACAGGGTCTTCTATGGCTACACCTTC | NA | TRBJ1-2 | TRBD1 | TRBV2
CASSMDIISYEQYF | TGTGCCAGTAGTATGGACATTATCTCCTACGAGCAGTACTTC | NA | TRBJ2-7 | NA | TRBV19
CASSRDRVTDTQYF | TGTGCCAGCAGCCGGGACAGGGTCACAGATACGCAGTATTTT | NA | TRBJ2-3 | TRBD1 | TRBV6-5
CASSYAGRVVQPQHF | TGTGCCAGCAGTTACGCCGGGAGGGTGGTTCAGCCCCAGCATTTT | once | TRBJ1-5 | NA | TRBV6-6
CASSQLTGLAGTEQYF | TGCGCCAGCAGCCAGCTAACGGGACTAGCGGGAACCGAGCAGTACTTC | NA | TRBJ2-7 | TRBD2 | TRBV4-1
CASSERDRVNEQFF | TGTGCCAGCAGTGAAAGGGACAGGGTCAATGAGCAGTTCTTC | NA | TRBJ2-1 | TRBD1 | TRBV2
CASSPGAGAYEQYF | TGTGCCAGCAGCCCCGGTGCAGGGGCCTACGAGCAGTACTTC | NA | TRBJ2-7 | NA | TRBV5-5
CASSSPRLEAFF | TGTGCCAGTAGTTCTCCGCGCCTTGAAGCTTTCTTT | NA | TRBJ1-1 | NA | TRBV19
CASSLAKDRPFMNTEAFF | TGTGCCAGCAGCTTAGCCAAGGACAGACCTTTCATGAACACTGAAGCTTTCTTT | NA | TRBJ1-1 | NA | TRBV7-2
CASMGQFSGNTIYF | TGTGCCAGCATGGGACAGTTCTCTGGAAACACCATATATTTT | NA | TRBJ1-3 | TRBD1 | TRBV19
CASSQLVGRFVPGELFF | TGTGCCAGCAGCCAGCTTGTAGGGAGGTTTGTCCCCGGGGAGCTGTTTTTT | NA | TRBJ2-2 | NA | TRBV5-7